The 23 T cell receptor beta chains reported below all come from one sample, sequenced in a study of cytomegalovirus exposure and HLA in healthy donors. With 60 Vbeta and 13 Jbeta primers, the PCR was carried out. Measured with immunoSEQ multiplex PCR; TCRdb has only the in-frame clones, and not every one. The sample yields about 140,000 clones, just under 80% seen once. The material sequenced was PBMCs. All receptors come from a man between 25 and 39 years old in good health and CMV-seronegative.

V and J are TRBV27 and TRBJ2-5; 8 nucleotides align to TRBD2. The V gene's germline CDR1 is MNHEY and CDR2 SMNVEV (reference sequence). There are 16 residues in the CDR3. The V segment lost 2 bases and the J segment 7 bases; nucleotides outside the gene matches: 12. CDR3 residues: CASSLVPRGGRRTQYF. The CDR3 DNA sequence: TGTGCCAGCAGTTTAGTCCCCCGGGGCGGGAGGAGGACCCAGTACTTC.

This chain links TRBV28 with TRBJ1-1, with 8 bases identical to TRBD1. The CDR3 extends over 12 amino acids. CDR1 and CDR2 from the germline V gene are MDHEN and SYDVKM. Trimming cost V 7 bases and J 9 bases; bases outside gene matches: 7. The CDR3 region is CASILGQGKAFF. The CDR3 bases are TGTGCCAGCATCCTAGGACAGGGCAAAGCTTTCTTT.

This rearrangement joins TRBV20-1 to TRBJ2-7; a possible D gene is TRBD2 (5 bases). Per the germline V gene, CDR1 is DFQATT and CDR2 is SNEGSKA (reference sequence). Trimming cost V 5 bases and J 0 bases, with 5 bases left between them. CDR3 size: 11 residues. CDR3 protein: CSAGLSYEQYF. CDR3 nucleotide sequence: TGCAGTGCTGGACTCTCCTACGAGCAGTACTTC.

This clone has just a few counts. This chain joins TRBV6-4 and TRBJ1-1; D may be TRBD1 (6 bases). V was shortened by 3 bases and J by 5 bases, with 10 bases between the two germline ends. Germline-derived CDR1 and CDR2 are MRHNA and SNTAGT. The CDR3 is 13 residues long. This CDR3 is CASSEQGRTEAFF. The CDR3 bases are TGTGCCAGCAGTGAACAGGGAAGGACTGAAGCTTTCTTT.

The J gene is TRBJ2-1, the V gene TRBV7-9, with 7 bases matching TRBD2. Germline values: CDR1 SEHNR, CDR2 FQNEAQ (reference sequence). Trimming removed 3 bases from V and 8 bases from J; junction bases left unmatched: 7. CDR3 length equals 14 residues. CDR3 nucleotide sequence: TGTGCCAGCAGCTTCCCGACTAGCAGTCATGAGCAGTTCTTC. Protein sequence: CASSFPTSSHEQFF.

Concerning this clone itself: The same CDR3 can be traced to other DNA sequences in this sample. The V call is TRBV5-1, the J call TRBJ2-2; 10 nucleotides match TRBD1. The trim removed 4 bases at V and 4 bases at J, leaving 4 bases unmatched. Germline-derived CDR1 and CDR2 are SGHRS and YFSETQ. The CDR3 consists of 15 residues. This CDR3 is CASSLGQGGTGELFF. CDR3 in DNA: TGCGCCAGCAGCCTCGGACAGGGGGGCACCGGGGAGCTGTTTTTT.

This clone was counted only a few times. This chain uses TRBV6-1 with TRBJ2-3; D not resolved. The length of the CDR3 is 16 residues. Germline V gene sequence: CDR1 MNHNS, CDR2 SASEGT. V was cut by 0 bases and J by 2 bases, with 12 bases left in between. CDR3 bases: TGTGCCAGCAGTGAAGCCATTCGTCCACACACAGATACGCAGTATTTT. This codes for CASSEAIRPHTDTQYF.

The rearrangement uses TRBV5-8 and TRBJ1-5; 8 bases agree with TRBD1. Germline V CDR1 and CDR2: SGHTS, YDEGEE. This CDR3 is built from 16 residues. J was trimmed by 6 bases and V by 5 bases; bases with no gene match: 13. DNA for the CDR3: TGTGCCAGCAGAAACTCAGGGGGCGCCTTGGGTCAGCCCCAGCATTTT. It yields the protein CASRNSGGALGQPQHF.

V gene TRBV6-6 combines with J gene TRBJ2-5, with a weak D call TRBD1 (6 bases). CDR1 is MNHNY and CDR2 is SVGAGI in the germline V gene (reference sequence). This CDR3 comprises 15 residues. V was clipped by 7 bases and J by 4 bases, with 19 bases between them. The CDR3 protein is CASTRDTQRAETQYF. The CDR3 DNA sequence: TGTGCCAGCACCCGGGACACCCAAAGGGCAGAGACCCAGTACTTC.

This chain joins TRBV28 and TRBJ2-7; 10 bases fit TRBD1. The germline V gene has CDR1 MDHEN and CDR2 SYDVKM. V lost 2 bases to trimming and J lost 4 bases; unmatched junction nucleotides: 8. There are 16 residues in the CDR3. The CDR3 spells CASSLDPGTGVYEQYF. The CDR3, as DNA: TGTGCCAGCAGTTTAGACCCCGGGACAGGGGTGTACGAGCAGTACTTC.

V is TRBV12-5 and J is TRBJ1-5; the D is unclear. The CDR3 extends over 14 amino acids. Germline V gene lookup returns CDR1 LGHNT and CDR2 FRNRAP. Trimming took off 6 bases at V and 1 base at J, with 10 bases between the two ends. The CDR3 region is CASGTTESNQPQHF. DNA for the CDR3: TGTGCTAGTGGGACCACAGAGAGCAATCAGCCCCAGCATTTT.

The gene calls are TRBV7-9 and TRBJ2-7, with 8 bases that match TRBD1. The trim removed 5 bases at V and 2 bases at J, leaving 5 bases unmatched. This CDR3 contains 14 residues. Per the germline V gene, CDR1 is SEHNR and CDR2 is FQNEAQ (reference sequence). The CDR3 region is CASSRQGTTYEQYF. Written as DNA, the CDR3 is TGTGCCAGCAGCCGACAGGGGACCACCTACGAGCAGTACTTC.

The chain is built from TRBV18 and TRBJ2-2; 9 bases are shared with TRBD1. This CDR3 comprises 15 residues. Germline V gene lookup returns CDR1 KGHSH and CDR2 LQKENI. V shed 3 bases, J shed 1 base, and the junction held 0 bases outside the gene matches. In DNA, the CDR3 is TGTGCCAGCTCACCGGGACAGGGGAACACCGGGGAGCTGTTTTTT. This sequence encodes CASSPGQGNTGELFF. Full variable domain (remainder filled in from reference TRBV18 and TRBJ2-2): NAGVMQNPRHLVRRRGQEARLRCSPMKGHSHVYWYRQLPEEGLKFMVYLQKENIIDESGMPKERFSAEFPKEGPSILRIQQVVRGDSAAYFCASSPGQGNTGELFFGEGSRLTVL.

The genes are TRBV5-1 and TRBJ2-3; 10 nucleotides align to TRBD2. The J segment lost 0 bases and the V segment lost 3 bases, leaving 10 bases of the junction unmatched. Germline CDR1 is SGHRS and CDR2 is YFSETQ. The CDR3 has 18 residues. This CDR3 is CASSSSGTSDPSTDTQYF. The DNA of the CDR3 is TGCGCCAGCAGCTCCTCCGGGACTAGCGACCCTAGCACAGATACGCAGTATTTT.

V is TRBV6-6 and J is TRBJ2-5; 7 bases fit TRBD2. The CDR3 extends over 15 amino acids. The junction had 9 bases not matched to a gene; V was cut back by 4 bases and J by 4 bases. In germline, CDR1 is MNHNY, CDR2 SVGAGI (reference sequence). As DNA, the CDR3 is TGTGCCAGCAGTTTACGGGGGAGGGCGGGAGAGACCCAGTACTTC. Protein: CASSLRGRAGETQYF.

This chain joins TRBV5-8 and TRBJ2-5; TRBD2 agrees at 11 bases. Germline V CDR1 and CDR2: SGHTS, YDEGEE. This CDR3 is 17 amino acids long. J gave up 11 bases and V 3 bases, and 18 bases lay outside the gene matches. Here the CDR3 DNA reads TGTGCCAGCAGCTGGGAAGGGGCTAGCGGGGGGCTTGGCCAGCAGTACTTC. Its translation is CASSWEGASGGLGQQYF. Using reference TRBV5-8 and TRBJ2-5 for the parts outside the CDR3, the full variable domain is EAGVTQSPTHLIKTRGQQATLRCSPISGHTSVYWYQQALGLGLQFLLWYDEGEERNRGNFPPRFSGRQFPNYSSELNVNALELEDSALYLCASSWEGASGGLGQQYFGPGTRLLVL.

The rearrangement uses TRBV29-1 and TRBJ1-1; the D gene is possibly TRBD1 (6 bases). CDR1 and CDR2 from the germline V gene are SQVTM and ANQGSEA. Between the trimmed V and J ends, which lost 6 bases and 3 bases, there was a span of 23 bases. The CDR3 length is 16 residues. CDR3 sequence: CSVATWSRGRDTEAFF. In DNA form, the CDR3 reads TGCAGCGTCGCTACCTGGTCCAGGGGCCGAGACACTGAAGCTTTCTTT.

The chain joins TRBV4-1 to TRBJ1-4; TRBD1 is a possible D gene (5 bases). This CDR3 is built from 15 residues. Germline V gene sequence: CDR1 MGHRA, CDR2 YSYEKL. Trimming took 0 bases from V and 5 from J, leaving 10 bases between them. CDR3 nucleotides: TGCGCCAGCAGCCAAGATGGCGGGGACAATGAAAAACTGTTTTTT. It specifies CASSQDGGDNEKLFF.

The J gene is TRBJ2-3, the V gene TRBV5-4, with D hard to call. Germline V gives CDR1 SGHNT, CDR2 YYREEE (reference sequence). The CDR3 is 12 amino acids. The V end lost 1 base, the J end lost 6 bases, and 6 bases lay between the germline ends. CDR3 protein: CASSLKRDTQYF. The CDR3 bases are TGTGCCAGCAGCTTGAAGAGGGATACGCAGTATTTT.

V is TRBV6-6 and J is TRBJ1-6; tentative D call: TRBD1 (5 bases). Per germline, CDR1 MNHNY and CDR2 SVGAGI (reference sequence). CDR3 length: 12 amino acids. V gave up 7 bases and J gave up 6 bases, with 7 bases separating them. The CDR3 reads CASTGGNSPLHF. The CDR3 DNA reads TGTGCCAGCACGGGGGGTAATTCACCCCTCCACTTT.

The gene calls are TRBV7-9 and TRBJ1-6; the match to TRBD1 covers 7 bases. V lost 1 base and J lost 6; bases outside the gene matches: 6. Looked up from germline, CDR1 is SEHNR and CDR2 is FQNEAQ (reference sequence). The CDR3 runs to 16 residues. CDR3 sequence: CASSLVRSGGNSPLHF. In nucleotides, the CDR3 is TGTGCCAGCAGCTTAGTACGGTCAGGGGGTAATTCACCCCTCCACTTT.

The chain couples TRBV5-1 to TRBJ2-5; a possible D gene is TRBD2 (6 bases). V lost 5 bases, J lost 4 bases, and 21 bases lay in between. The CDR3 is 16 amino acids. CDR1 is SGHRS and CDR2 is YFSETQ in the germline V gene. The CDR3, as DNA: TGCGCCAGCAGTTTAGCGGATCGCCCATTCTTAGAGACCCAGTACTTC. This encodes CASSLADRPFLETQYF.

In its sample, this clone was seen once. The gene calls are TRBV4-1 and TRBJ2-7, with 8 bases matching TRBD2. V lost 4 bases, J lost 6 bases, and 14 bases stayed unmatched. Germline V CDR1 and CDR2: MGHRA, YSYEKL. The CDR3 spans 16 residues. The CDR3 is CASSLGALAASGEQYF. The CDR3 DNA reads TGCGCCAGCAGCCTCGGAGCACTAGCGGCGTCAGGCGAGCAGTACTTC.